This entry is about one T cell receptor beta chain. Its antigen is currently unknown. The sample originates from a study of OX40 agonist ivuxolimab in advanced cancers. Study background: Of mixed ages from about 23 to 79 and averaging approximately 60 years, the group was more than 65% male. Overall study findings and caveats: CD8+ T cells (on average) carried more expanded clones than CD4+ T cells. Some nonresponders additionally presented with little normalized T-cell clonal expansion.

CDR3 size: 14 residues. Germline V CDR1 and CDR2: SGHNT, YENEEA. Deletions cut 3 bases from V and 2 bases from J, with 10 bases between. TCRdb's table, derived via immunoSEQ multiplex PCR, lists solely in-frame clones and lacks some. The sample lists about 36,000 clones, about 70% seen once, with about a fifth in the top ten. Sequencing was performed on CD4+ or CD8+ T cells sorted from blood, taken in a trial of the OX40 agonist ivuxolimab. The clonotype comes from an adult with an advanced solid tumor such as melanoma, head and neck, liver or kidney cancer. The rearrangement links TRBV11-3 to TRBJ1-2; D unclear. The DNA for the CDR3 is TGTGCCAGCAGCTTGAGGGATTACAACTATGGCTACACCTTC. This sequence encodes CASSLRDYNYGYTF.